A selection of T cell receptor beta chains follows, all from one sample in a study of blood T cells in healthy people across ages. TCRdb reprocessed the 5' RACE reads via MiXCR and lists one record per CDR3 protein. The table includes about 1,800,000 distinct CDR3 sequences, 28% detected once. What was sequenced was blood. The receptors come from a young woman in good health. CDR3s include the opening cysteine and the closing phenylalanine or tryptophan. Each record gives: clone size, J gene, D gene, V gene, CDR3 protein, CDR3 DNA. D genes are given only for firm matches. Clone size is shown for a subset of rows, as once, few, many or a class of expanded clone.

-	TRBJ2-1	-	TRBV28	CASIRGSYNEQFF	TGTGCCAGCATTAGAGGCTCCTACAATGAGCAGTTCTTC
many	TRBJ1-6	-	TRBV7-9	CASSVSSYNSPLHF	TGTGCCAGCAGCGTGAGCTCCTATAATTCACCCCTCCACTTT
-	TRBJ2-4	-	TRBV30	CAWTWGVLGIQYF	TGTGCCTGGACCTGGGGGGTCTTGGGGATTCAGTACTTC
-	TRBJ2-1	-	TRBV5-1	CASSLFPGCEQFF	TGCGCCAGCAGCTTGTTCCCGGGGTGCGAGCAGTTCTTC
-	TRBJ2-1	-	TRBV7-9	CASSLDGNHNEQFF	TGTGCCAGCAGCTTAGACGGAAATCACAATGAGCAGTTCTTC
few	TRBJ2-3	-	TRBV6-5	CASSPVVGGTDTQYF	TGTGCCAGCAGCCCCGTAGTGGGCGGCACAGATACGCAGTATTTT
-	TRBJ2-1	-	TRBV24-1	CATSDRGTKNPYEQFF	TGTGCCACCAGTGATAGGGGGACAAAGAATCCATATGAGCAGTTCTTC
-	TRBJ2-1	-	TRBV7-8	CASTPARVVIEQFF	TGTGCCAGCACCCCGGCCAGGGTCGTGATTGAGCAGTTCTTC
few	TRBJ1-4	-	TRBV5-1	CASSPDLGAELFF	TGCGCCAGCAGCCCGGATCTCGGGGCGGAACTGTTTTTT
many	TRBJ1-5	-	TRBV12-3/TRBV12-4	CASSFRFGQPQHF	TGTGCCAGCAGTTTCAGGTTTGGTCAGCCCCAGCATTTT
many	TRBJ1-2	-	TRBV7-9	CASSPGQINYGYTF	TGTGCCAGCAGCCCCGGACAGATTAACTATGGCTACACCTTC
-	TRBJ2-7	-	TRBV6-5	CAAPRGLTYEQYF	TGTGCCGCGCCAAGGGGTCTCACCTACGAGCAGTACTTC
few	TRBJ2-2	TRBD1	TRBV7-2	CASIQTGGIGELFF	TGTGCCAGCATCCAGACAGGGGGCATCGGGGAGCTGTTTTTT
-	TRBJ1-1	-	TRBV5-1	CASSFQGIRDTEAFF	TGCGCCAGCAGCTTTCAGGGGATCAGGGACACTGAAGCTTTCTTT
once	TRBJ2-5	-	TRBV4-1	CASPETQYF	TGCGCCAGCCCGGAGACCCAGTACTTC
-	TRBJ2-1	TRBD2	TRBV30	CAWAPGLAGNEQFF	TGTGCCTGGGCACCGGGACTAGCTGGCAATGAGCAGTTCTTC
-	TRBJ2-3	-	TRBV11-2	CASSRELSTDTQYF	TGTGCCAGCAGTCGAGAACTAAGCACAGATACGCAGTATTTT
few	TRBJ2-6	-	TRBV12-3/TRBV12-4	CASSFKRTASRVLTF	TGTGCCAGCAGTTTTAAAAGGACAGCCTCTAGGGTCCTGACTTTC
once	TRBJ2-1	-	TRBV20-1	CSARAGLWVNEQFF	TGCAGTGCTAGAGCGGGCCTCTGGGTCAATGAGCAGTTCTTC
-	TRBJ2-7	TRBD2	TRBV11-1	CASSLGPWRTSGGSLWGYEQYF	TGTGCCAGCAGCTTAGGACCCTGGCGGACTAGCGGGGGATCCCTTTGGGGCTACGAGCAGTACTTC
few	TRBJ1-2	-	TRBV5-1	CASSLGQARTYGYTF	TGCGCCAGCAGCTTGGGACAAGCCCGGACCTATGGCTACACCTTC
-	TRBJ2-2	-	TRBV12-3/TRBV12-4	CASSYARRGTGELFF	TGTGCCAGCAGTTACGCAAGACGAGGCACCGGGGAGCTGTTTTTT
-	TRBJ2-5	TRBD1	TRBV6-1	CAKRTGTAKTQYF	TGTGCCAAGAGGACAGGGACGGCGAAGACCCAGTACTTC
few	TRBJ2-7	TRBD2	TRBV6-5	CASSYSDISGGAYEQYF	TGTGCCAGCAGTTACTCTGATATTAGCGGGGGGGCCTACGAGCAGTACTTC
-	TRBJ2-1	TRBD2	TRBV4-1	CASGRAGTYNEQFF	TGCGCCAGCGGTCGAGCGGGAACCTACAATGAGCAGTTCTTC
-	TRBJ1-1	TRBD1	TRBV6-6	CASSYQGAQTEAFF	TGTGCCAGCAGTTATCAGGGGGCGCAAACTGAAGCTTTCTTT
few	TRBJ2-1	-	TRBV12-5	CASGFGTNNEQFF	TGTGCTAGTGGTTTTGGGACCAACAATGAGCAGTTCTTC
-	TRBJ2-7	-	TRBV14	CASSSRPADEQYF	TGTGCCAGCAGCTCGCGACCGGCGGACGAGCAGTACTTC
few	TRBJ2-5	-	TRBV24-1	CATSDSGAQETQYF	TGTGCCACCAGTGATTCGGGAGCCCAAGAGACCCAGTACTTC
-	TRBJ1-2	-	TRBV29-1	CSVGQHLNYGYTF	TGCAGCGTTGGGCAGCATCTTAACTATGGCTACACCTTC
few	TRBJ2-1	-	TRBV28	CASRRMVNEQFF	TGTGCCAGCAGGCGGATGGTCAATGAGCAGTTCTTC
few	TRBJ2-1	TRBD2	TRBV7-2	CASMDPLIAGGSNEQFF	TGTGCCAGCATGGATCCCCTGATAGCGGGAGGTAGTAATGAGCAGTTCTTC
-	TRBJ1-6	-	TRBV15	CATSDLFTSSPLHF	TGTGCCACCAGCGACCTTTTTACGTCCTCACCCCTCCACTTT
many	TRBJ2-1	TRBD2	TRBV10-3	CAISGTSGSSYNEQFF	TGTGCCATCAGTGGGACTAGCGGGAGCTCCTACAATGAGCAGTTCTTC
many	TRBJ2-7	-	TRBV5-1	CASSLASGTAVYEQYF	TGCGCCAGCAGCTTGGCCTCCGGTACGGCGGTCTACGAGCAGTACTTC
-	TRBJ2-1	TRBD2	TRBV7-9	CASSSTRGTTYNEQFF	TGTGCCAGCAGCTCCACCCGGGGGACTACGTACAATGAGCAGTTCTTC
once	TRBJ2-3	TRBD1	TRBV27	CASRPRRTGWNTQYF	TGTGCCAGCAGACCAAGGAGGACAGGGTGGAATACGCAGTATTTT
few	TRBJ2-1	TRBD2	TRBV6-5	CASSSVGLASSYNEQFF	TGTGCCAGCAGTTCCGTCGGACTAGCGAGCTCCTACAATGAGCAGTTCTTC
few	TRBJ2-5	-	TRBV20-1	CSARDPTTRVTQYF	TGCAGTGCTAGAGATCCAACGACTCGGGTGACCCAGTACTTC
-	TRBJ1-2	TRBD1	TRBV4-1	CASSHPGQGRDYGYTF	TGCGCCAGCAGCCATCCGGGACAGGGGAGAGACTATGGTTACACCTTC
-	TRBJ2-2	TRBD1	TRBV5-5	CASSSQDRETGELFF	TGTGCCAGCAGCTCCCAGGACAGGGAGACCGGGGAGCTGTTTTTT
-	TRBJ2-3	TRBD2	TRBV6-2/TRBV6-3	CASRPPRGGPTDTQYF	TGTGCCAGCAGACCGCCGCGCGGGGGGCCCACAGATACGCAGTATTTT
-	TRBJ1-2	TRBD1	TRBV20-1	CSGEDREVYGYTF	TGCAGTGGGGAGGACAGGGAGGTCTATGGCTACACCTTC
few	TRBJ2-5	-	TRBV2	CATTLKETQYF	TGTGCCACCACTCTTAAAGAGACCCAGTACTTC
-	TRBJ2-3	-	TRBV9	CASSDDLAPTPSTDTQYF	TGTGCCAGCAGCGATGATCTAGCGCCTACCCCGAGCACAGATACGCAGTATTTT
few	TRBJ2-3	-	TRBV15	CATSSGLSSTDTQYF	TGTGCCACCAGCAGTGGATTGTCTAGCACAGATACGCAGTATTTT
few	TRBJ1-2	-	TRBV4-2	CASSQAPFGSARYGYTF	TGTGCCAGCAGCCAAGCCCCATTTGGGTCGGCCCGGTATGGCTACACCTTC
many	TRBJ2-7	TRBD2	TRBV20-1	CSAYAGTSGGHEQYF	TGCAGTGCTTACGCCGGGACTAGCGGGGGACACGAGCAGTACTTC
-	TRBJ2-1	TRBD2	TRBV24-1	CATRSFGSGSLQETQFF	TGTGCCACCAGGTCGTTTGGGAGCGGGAGCCTCCAAGAGACCCAGTTCTTC
-	TRBJ1-2	-	TRBV20-1	CSARREIYGYTF	TGCAGTGCTAGACGGGAGATATATGGCTACACCTTC
-	TRBJ1-1	TRBD1	TRBV7-9	CASSPGTGSMNTEAFF	TGTGCCAGCAGTCCAGGGACAGGGTCAATGAACACTGAAGCTTTCTTT
-	TRBJ1-5	-	TRBV9	CASSPGVSGVEPQHF	TGTGCCAGCAGCCCAGGGGTCTCGGGTGTGGAGCCCCAGCATTTT
-	TRBJ2-2	TRBD2	TRBV11-2	CASSPGTSGNTGELFF	TGTGCCAGCAGCCCAGGGACTAGCGGGAACACCGGGGAGCTGTTTTTT
many	TRBJ2-3	TRBD1	TRBV9	CASSTPGQGTDTQYF	TGTGCCAGCAGCACTCCGGGACAGGGGACAGATACGCAGTATTTT
-	TRBJ1-1	-	TRBV9	CASSGRQTEAFF	TGTGCCAGCAGCGGACGACAGACCGAAGCTTTCTTT
-	TRBJ1-1	TRBD1	TRBV5-1	CASSSATGTGGEAFF	TGCGCCAGCAGCAGTGCGACCGGGACAGGGGGTGAAGCTTTCTTT